One sample yielded the 5 T cell receptor beta chains listed below, sequenced in a study of T-cell reconstitution after alpha-beta-depleted transplantation in children. Unique molecular identifiers featured in how the TCRbeta library was prepared. A single record per CDR3 protein comes from TCRdb applying MiXCR to the PCR reads. The table shows just over 70,000 distinct CDR3 sequences, with 7.3% occurring only once. The starting material was PBMCs from the stem cell graft donor, obtained from the stem cell graft. Receptors were obtained from a human donor who donated a stem cell graft to a child with acute lymphoblastic leukemia.

In this sample, this clonotype turned up many times. The chain recombines TRBV12-3 or TRBV12-4 with TRBJ2-7; 11 nucleotides match TRBD1. The junction had 3 bases not matched to a gene; V was cut back by 5 bases and J by 6 bases. This CDR3 has 13 amino acids. This CDR3 is CASSGQGAGEQYF. CDR3 sequence (DNA): TGTGCCAGCAGTGGACAGGGGGCAGGCGAGCAGTACTTC.

The chain carries TRBV6-1 and TRBJ2-1; TRBD2 matches at 9 bases. With V trimmed by 4 bases and J by 8 bases, 15 bases remained unmatched. CDR3 length: 17 residues. Germline CDR1 MNHNS, CDR2 SASEGT. The CDR3 coding sequence is TGTGCCAGCAGTGCGCCGCCACTAGCGGGCCTCAACGATGAGCAGTTCTTC. This encodes CASSAPPLAGLNDEQFF.

This clonotype was recorded many times. The chain employs TRBV18 and TRBJ2-1; 8 nucleotides align to TRBD2. Germline lookup yields CDR1 KGHSH and CDR2 LQKENI. The CDR3 covers 14 residues. V lost 1 base and J lost 8; bases outside the gene matches: 4. The CDR3 DNA follows: TGTGCCAGCTCACCACGTCTAGCGGGCGATGAGCAGTTCTTC. This sequence encodes CASSPRLAGDEQFF.

The chain joins TRBV5-1 to TRBJ1-5; no definite D call. Germline V gene data show CDR1 as SGHRS and CDR2 as YFSETQ. Trimming shortened V by 0 bases and J by 4 bases, and 8 bases separated the two germline ends. CDR3 size: 14 residues. Written as DNA, the CDR3 is TGCGCCAGCAGCTTGGGAGGAAATAATCAGCCCCAGCATTTT. It specifies CASSLGGNNQPQHF. The full variable domain, completed using reference TRBV5-1 and TRBJ1-5, is KAGVTQTPRYLIKTRGQQVTLSCSPISGHRSVSWYQQTPGQGLQFLFEYFSETQRNKGNFPGRFSGRQFSNSRSEMNVSTLELGDSALYLCASSLGGNNQPQHFGDGTRLSIL.

This clonotype has a count of ten or more. The chain links TRBV5-6 to TRBJ1-1; D remains ambiguous. The CDR3 extends over 14 amino acids. Germline V gene sequence: CDR1 SGHDT, CDR2 YYEEEE. Trimming stripped 4 bases from V and 5 bases from J, with 15 bases between. CDR3 region: CASSPPERITEAFF. The CDR3 DNA reads TGTGCCAGCAGCCCGCCAGAGCGAATTACTGAAGCTTTCTTT.